Presented here are 19 T cell receptor beta chains from one specimen sequenced in a study of shared clonotypes between healthy human individuals. Sequencing was performed with immunoSEQ multiplex PCR; in TCRdb, only in-frame clones are kept and a portion is missing. The sample holds roughly 480,000 clones; around 80% are singletons and the top ten take approximately 12%. Sequencing was carried out using PBMCs. The receptors were gathered from a woman in her thirties or forties in good health. Some clones in this sample may be carry-over from other donors' samples.

The CDR3 DNA reads TGCGCCAGCAGCCGAGTGGGACAGGGCCTAGCGGGAGAGCAGTACTTC. Protein: CASSRVGQGLAGEQYF. This sequence joins TRBV4-1 and TRBJ2-7; D possibly matches TRBD1 or TRBD2 (9 bases each). The germline CDR1 and CDR2 sequences are MGHRA and YSYEKL. V gave up 4 bases and J gave up 7 bases, with 23 bases separating them. The CDR3 sequence is 16 residues long.

This clone was observed a single time. The sample carries other DNA sequences with the same CDR3. This sequence joins TRBV20-1 and TRBJ2-1; no reliable D call. The CDR3 is made up of 11 amino acids. Trimming removed 6 bases at V and 3 bases at J, with 6 bases between. CDR1 is DFQATT, CDR2 SNEGSKA, per germline (reference sequence). For the CDR3, the DNA is TGCAGTGCAAGCGACTACAATGAGCAGTTCTTC. Amino acids: CSASDYNEQFF.

Comment on this clone: The conserved phenylalanine or tryptophan normally closing the CDR3 is absent here, so this likely arose from a read error. It is unclear where the CDR3 begins or ends on the DNA, so no DNA is shown, and the CDR3 is as TCRdb lists it. V usage is TRBV30 and J usage is TRBJ2-2. Counting both end residues, the CDR3 totals 15 amino acids. Per the germline V gene, CDR1 is GTSNPN and CDR2 is SVGIG (reference sequence). The CDR3 sequence is CACRSAGGDTGELLS.

This chain uses TRBV13 with TRBJ2-3; D uncertain. V was pared by 5 bases and J by 6 bases, with 12 bases between. This CDR3 comprises 13 residues. Germline V lookup: CDR1 PRHDT, CDR2 FYEKMQ (reference sequence). CDR3 protein: CASSPPARDTQYF. In DNA form, the CDR3 reads TGTGCCAGCAGCCCCCCCGCCCGGGATACGCAGTATTTT.

This clone was observed many times. The chain uses TRBV2 and TRBJ2-2; D unresolved. Germline V gene data show CDR1 as SNHLY and CDR2 as FYNNEI. Trimming shortened V by 6 bases and J by 1 base, and 12 bases separated the two germline ends. This CDR3 spans 15 amino acids. The chain's CDR3 is CASRLATGNTGELFF. The CDR3 nucleotides read TGTGCCAGCAGGCTCGCGACTGGGAACACCGGGGAGCTGTTTTTT.

The chain combines TRBV9 with TRBJ1-2, with D uncertain. Trimming cost V 0 bases and J 9 bases, with 12 bases left between them. Germline V gene lookup returns CDR1 SGDLS and CDR2 YYNGEE. CDR3 size: 13 residues. The DNA for the CDR3 is TGTGCCAGCAGCGTAGACCTCGGCGGGCGCTACACCTTC. Its translation is CASSVDLGGRYTF. Looking up the rest from reference TRBV9 and TRBJ1-2 gives the full variable domain: DSGVTQTPKHLITATGQRVTLRCSPRSGDLSVYWYQQSLDQGLQFLIQYYNGEERAKGNILERFSAQQFPDLHSELNLSSLELGDSALYFCASSVDLGGRYTFGSGTRLTVV.

The gene calls are TRBV10-3 and TRBJ2-3, with D perhaps TRBD1 (5 bases). V was pared by 8 bases and J by 4 bases, with 16 bases between. The germline V gene has CDR1 ENHRY and CDR2 SYGVKD. There are 14 residues in the CDR3. This CDR3 reads CAIGILFRADTQYF. CDR3 nucleotides: TGTGCCATCGGAATATTATTCAGGGCAGATACGCAGTATTTT.

V gene TRBV27 combines with J gene TRBJ2-1, with TRBD1 identical over 7 bases. The CDR3 contains 15 residues. The V segment lost 2 bases and the J segment 5 bases; nucleotides outside the gene matches: 6. Germline V CDR1 and CDR2: MNHEY, SMNVEV (reference sequence). This CDR3 is CASSLIRTGDNEQFF. As DNA, the CDR3 is TGTGCCAGCAGTTTAATCCGGACAGGAGACAATGAGCAGTTCTTC.

This clone was observed a handful of times. The sample contains more than one DNA sequence encoding this CDR3. The chain links TRBV18 to TRBJ2-2; D is ambiguous. V shed 1 base and J shed 6 bases, with 6 bases lying between them. Germline V gene lookup returns CDR1 KGHSH and CDR2 LQKENI. This CDR3 is built from 13 residues. CDR3 nucleotides: TGTGCCAGCTCACCACTAAGGGCCGGGGAGCTGTTTTTT. Encoded protein: CASSPLRAGELFF.

This rearrangement joins TRBV2 to TRBJ2-1; TRBD2 aligns across 13 bases. The J segment lost 6 bases and the V segment lost 6 bases, leaving 23 bases of the junction unmatched. Germline V gene sequence: CDR1 SNHLY, CDR2 FYNNEI. CDR3 length equals 21 residues. CDR3 DNA: TGTGCCAGCAGAGGTCCCGGGACACAAAAAAAACTAGCGGGAGGGGGCAATGAGCAGTTCTTC. Protein sequence: CASRGPGTQKKLAGGGNEQFF.

The chain links TRBV5-4 to TRBJ1-1; D may be TRBD1 (6 bases). Trimming took off 1 base at V and 0 bases at J, with 19 bases between the two ends. The CDR3 is 18 residues long. Germline V lookup: CDR1 SGHNT, CDR2 YYREEE (reference sequence). This chain's CDR3 is CASSLSRQGKTVNTEAFF. The CDR3 DNA reads as TGTGCCAGCAGCTTGTCGCGGCAGGGGAAAACGGTGAACACTGAAGCTTTCTTT.

V is TRBV18 and J is TRBJ2-7, with TRBD2 identical over 7 bases. The J segment lost 5 bases and the V segment lost 3 bases, leaving 25 bases of the junction unmatched. From germline, CDR1 is KGHSH and CDR2 LQKENI. This CDR3 is built from 20 residues. The DNA for the CDR3 is TGTGCCAGCTCACCTAGAATAGCCGGGGCGGGGGAGGCCGCCCGGAACGAGCAGTACTTC. Translation gives CASSPRIAGAGEAARNEQYF.

The genes are TRBV21-1 and TRBJ2-7. TRBV21-1 is tagged as a pseudogene. CDR3 length: 16 amino acids. The CDR3 DNA sequence: TGTGCCAGCAGCAAACTTCGTCTGGTAGGCTCCTACGAGCAGTACTTC. As protein: CASSKLRLVGSYEQYF.

The genes are TRBV29-1 and TRBJ2-2; tentatively, D is TRBD1 (6 bases). Trimming took off 5 bases at V and 5 bases at J, with 12 bases between the two ends. Germline V CDR1 and CDR2: SQVTM, ANQGSEA. The CDR3 runs 13 residues. DNA for the CDR3: TGCAGCGTTAATATAGGGGGAACCGGGGAGCTGTTTTTT. Translated, it gives CSVNIGGTGELFF.

This clone was counted a few times. The chain uses TRBV5-1 and TRBJ1-2, with 7 bases matching TRBD1. V shed 2 bases, J shed 5 bases, and the junction held 9 bases outside the gene matches. This CDR3 has 15 amino acids. Germline V gene lookup returns CDR1 SGHRS and CDR2 YFSETQ. The CDR3 sequence: CASSFQGQADYGYTF. CDR3 coding DNA: TGCGCCAGCAGCTTCCAAGGACAGGCCGATTATGGCTACACCTTC.

The chain employs TRBV6-6 and TRBJ1-5, with a weak D call TRBD1 (6 bases). Germline CDR1 MNHNY, CDR2 SVGAGI (reference sequence). The V gene lost 8 bases and the J gene lost 4 bases, with 15 bases spanning the gap. CDR3 size: 14 residues. The CDR3 DNA reads as TGTGCCAGCCTTTCTGGGGGGCGGAATCAGCCCCAGCATTTT. It specifies CASLSGGRNQPQHF.

In the case of this clone: A read error may produce the germline difference seen at one junction end. V gene TRBV7-7 combines with J gene TRBJ2-1; 12 bases are a match to TRBD1. The CDR3 sequence is 15 residues long. The germline V gene encodes CDR1 SSHAT and CDR2 FNYEAQ (reference sequence). CDR3 in amino acids: CASSPLGTGGDEQFF. The DNA for the CDR3 is TGTGCTAGCAGTCCCCTGGGGACAGGGGGCGATGAGCAGTTCTTC.

The V and J genes are TRBV11-2 and TRBJ2-7; 11 bases map to TRBD2. The length of the CDR3 is 16 residues. V was pared by 4 bases and J by 0 bases, with 5 bases of the junction left unmatched. The germline V gene encodes CDR1 SGHAT and CDR2 FQNNGV. The CDR3 is CASSSLGLAGSYEQYF. The CDR3 DNA follows: TGTGCCAGCAGCTCTCTCGGACTAGCGGGCTCCTACGAGCAGTACTTC. The full variable domain, completed using reference TRBV11-2 and TRBJ2-7, is EAGVAQSPRYKIIEKRQSVAFWCNPISGHATLYWYQQILGQGPKLLIQFQNNGVVDDSQLPKDRFSAERLKGVDSTLKIQPAKLEDSAVYLCASSSLGLAGSYEQYFGPGTRLTVT.

This clone was found a few times. This chain connects TRBV2 to TRBJ1-2; 8 bases match TRBD1. Trimming removed 6 bases from V and 4 bases from J; junction bases left unmatched: 7. CDR3 size: 14 residues. Looked up from germline, CDR1 is SNHLY and CDR2 is FYNNEI. The CDR3 region is CASRMTGAGYGYTF. CDR3 DNA: TGTGCCAGCAGAATGACAGGGGCCGGCTATGGCTACACCTTC. Full variable domain (rest looked up from reference TRBV2 and TRBJ1-2): EPEVTQTPSHQVTQMGQEVILRCVPISNHLYFYWYRQILGQKVEFLVSFYNNEISEKSEIFDDQFSVERPDGSNFTLKIRSTKLEDSAMYFCASRMTGAGYGYTFGSGTRLTVV.